This TCR beta chain originates from a study of blood T cell repertoires in COVID-19. Whole-study context: COVID-19 samples from acute and convalescent phases originated in the United States, Italy and Spain.

As processed by the authors: Reference gene primers were amplified, and this amplification served to estimate nucleated cell counts. TCRdb keeps only in-frame clones here, not all; method: immunoSEQ multiplex PCR. V, J and clone size were drawn from that table, and D and trimming were deduced from the DNA. The sample includes 210,000 or so clones, roughly 86% of them seen just once. The V gene lost 0 bases and the J gene lost 3 bases, with 6 bases spanning the gap. Germline values: CDR1 MNHEY, CDR2 SVGAGI. This CDR3 has 13 amino acids. The TCR was taken from a woman in her forties or fifties with active or convalescent COVID-19. The chain uses TRBV6-5 and TRBJ2-7; D unresolved. The sample taken for sequencing was peripheral blood. CDR3 loop: CASSYSPSYEQYF. Written as DNA, the CDR3 is TGTGCCAGCAGTTACTCGCCCAGCTACGAGCAGTACTTC.